Below are 22 T cell receptor beta chains sequenced from a single sample in a study of shared clonotypes between healthy human individuals. The table came from immunoSEQ multiplex PCR; TCRdb's copy has only in-frame clones and leaves some out. The sample comprises hundreds of thousands of clones, roughly 96% of which are singletons, and over 0.2% rests with the top ten. Selected positively for CCR7 and CD45RO-negative, naive CD8 cells excluded terminally differentiated effector memory CD45RA+ cells. What was sequenced was naive CD8+ T cells sorted from blood. Receptors were obtained from a man aged 25 to 40 in good health.

The chain links TRBV9 to TRBJ2-3; D is perhaps TRBD1 or TRBD2 (6 bases each). The CDR3 sequence is 16 residues long. CDR1 and CDR2 (germline): SGDLS, YYNGEE. Between the trimmed V and J ends, which lost 4 bases and 2 bases, there was a span of 17 bases. CDR3 sequence: CASSFRDRGHTDTQYF. CDR3 DNA: TGTGCCAGCAGCTTCCGGGACCGGGGGCACACAGATACGCAGTATTTT.

The chain couples TRBV27 to TRBJ2-7; the D gene is possibly TRBD2 (6 bases). This CDR3 region has 14 residues. CDR1 is MNHEY and CDR2 is SMNVEV in the germline V gene (reference sequence). Between the trimmed V and J ends, which lost 6 bases and 3 bases, there was a span of 15 bases. CDR3: CASSPGTGLYEQYF. CDR3 DNA: TGTGCCAGCAGCCCTGGGACGGGACTCTACGAGCAGTACTTC.

DNA of the CDR3: TGCGCCAGCAGCCAAACGGCCGTCCTCTCTGGGGCCAACGTCCTGACTTTC. Translated, it gives CASSQTAVLSGANVLTF. The genes are TRBV4-1 and TRBJ2-6, with unresolved D. Between the trimmed V and J ends, which lost 2 bases and 0 bases, there was a span of 11 bases. The germline CDR1 and CDR2 sequences are MGHRA and YSYEKL. There are 17 residues in the CDR3.

The chain carries TRBV13 and TRBJ2-5; D gene unclear. Per germline, CDR1 PRHDT and CDR2 FYEKMQ (reference sequence). Trimming took off 1 base at V and 4 bases at J, with 7 bases between the two ends. The CDR3 length is 13 residues. The CDR3 region has the DNA TGTGCCAGCAGCTTAGCGTCACTAGAGACCCAGTACTTC. Its translation: CASSLASLETQYF.

The chain is built from TRBV27 and TRBJ1-2; D gene ambiguous. CDR3 length: 14 amino acids. Trimming stripped 1 base from V and 4 bases from J, with 10 bases between. Germline values: CDR1 MNHEY, CDR2 SMNVEV (reference sequence). The CDR3 here is CASSLYGLGYGYTF. CDR3 in DNA: TGTGCCAGCAGTTTATATGGGTTGGGCTATGGCTACACCTTC.

The chain is built from TRBV7-3 and TRBJ2-7, with D perhaps assigned TRBD1 or TRBD2 (5 bases each). This CDR3 is 13 amino acids long. In germline, CDR1 is SGHTA, CDR2 FQGTGA. V was cut by 0 bases and J by 6 bases, with 9 bases left in between. The CDR3 protein is CASSLTGVGEQYF. CDR3 DNA sequence: TGTGCCAGCAGCTTAACGGGGGTCGGCGAGCAGTACTTC.

The V and J genes are TRBV28 and TRBJ1-2; no definite D call. V was clipped by 5 bases and J by 1 base, with 8 bases between them. CDR3 length: 13 residues. Germline values: CDR1 MDHEN, CDR2 SYDVKM. CDR3 residues: CASSPQSNYGYTF. As DNA, the CDR3 is TGTGCCAGCAGTCCCCAGAGTAACTATGGCTACACCTTC.

V usage is TRBV28 and J usage is TRBJ2-7; 9 bases fit TRBD2. This CDR3 contains 16 residues. V lost 5 bases and J lost 3; bases outside the gene matches: 11. Germline CDR1 reads MDHEN; CDR2 reads SYDVKM. Written as DNA, the CDR3 is TGTGCCAGCAGTGTCTCCGCTAGCGGGGCTTACTACGAGCAGTACTTC. Its protein is CASSVSASGAYYEQYF.

The rearrangement uses TRBV5-4 and TRBJ2-5; TRBD1 might be the D (7 bases). CDR3 size: 17 residues. V lost 3 bases and J lost 5, with 23 bases in between. Germline V gene sequence: CDR1 SGHNT, CDR2 YYREEE (reference sequence). CDR3 sequence (DNA): TGTGCCAGCAGCTCCCCTGGAGGGACAGCCCCCGAGGAGACCCAGTACTTC. Its translation is CASSSPGGTAPEETQYF.

The rearrangement joins TRBV11-2 to TRBJ2-2; no clear D. The germline V and J ends were trimmed by 5 bases and 13 bases, with 11 bases remaining between them. The CDR3 contains 11 residues. CDR1 and CDR2 (germline): SGHAT, FQNNGV. The CDR3 DNA sequence: TGTGCCAGCAGCCCATTCGCATCGCTGTTTTTT. Its translation is CASSPFASLFF.

J is TRBJ1-2 and V is TRBV7-8; D unclear. The germline gives CDR1 SGHVS, CDR2 FQNEAQ. The V end was cut by 0 bases, the J end by 4 bases, with 21 bases between. The length of the CDR3 is 18 residues. This CDR3 reads CASSLAPGVQVPVYGYTF. Written as DNA, the CDR3 is TGTGCCAGCAGCTTAGCCCCTGGCGTTCAAGTTCCCGTCTATGGCTACACCTTC.

The chain couples TRBV6-1 to TRBJ2-5; D unresolved. The V end was cut by 2 bases, the J end by 5 bases, with 18 bases between. Germline V gene lookup returns CDR1 MNHNS and CDR2 SASEGT. The CDR3 contains 16 residues. The CDR3 DNA reads as TGTGCCAGCAGTGAAACCCCGTTGGGGATCAGCGAGACCCAGTACTTC. Amino acid sequence: CASSETPLGISETQYF.

J is TRBJ2-1 and V is TRBV5-1, with 12 bases matching TRBD2. V trimming: 0 bases; J trimming: 9 bases; junction bases outside the gene matches: 7. In germline, CDR1 is SGHRS, CDR2 YFSETQ. The CDR3 is 16 residues long. The CDR3, as DNA: TGCGCCAGCAGCTTGGTACCTAGCGGGAGGGCCGCTGAGCAGTTCTTC. It is translated as CASSLVPSGRAAEQFF. The whole variable domain, remainder taken from reference TRBV5-1 and TRBJ2-1, is KAGVTQTPRYLIKTRGQQVTLSCSPISGHRSVSWYQQTPGQGLQFLFEYFSETQRNKGNFPGRFSGRQFSNSRSEMNVSTLELGDSALYLCASSLVPSGRAAEQFFGPGTRLTVL.

The V and J genes are TRBV27 and TRBJ2-1, with 14 bases matching TRBD2. Germline V lookup: CDR1 MNHEY, CDR2 SMNVEV (reference sequence). The CDR3 runs to 17 residues. V shed 8 bases and J 5 bases; nucleotides not matched to a gene: 11. DNA of the CDR3: TGTGCCAGCGCCCCGCTGGGGACTAGCGGGAGAAACAATGAGCAGTTCTTC. This gives the protein CASAPLGTSGRNNEQFF.

The chain has TRBV27 and TRBJ2-3; 7 bases are shared with TRBD1. CDR3 length equals 16 residues. J gave up 4 bases and V 4 bases, and 11 bases lay outside the gene matches. Germline values: CDR1 MNHEY, CDR2 SMNVEV (reference sequence). For the CDR3, the DNA is TGTGCCAGCAGTTCCCTGGGACATACAGGGGCAGATACGCAGTATTTT. It encodes CASSSLGHTGADTQYF.

The J gene is TRBJ1-1, the V gene TRBV25-1, with a weak D call TRBD1 (5 bases). The CDR3 is 14 amino acids. V dropped 6 bases and J dropped 4 bases, with 15 bases sitting between them. Germline CDR1 MGHDK, CDR2 SYGVNS. CDR3 nucleotides: TGTGCCAGCAGGACGGGACGGGGGAGCACTGAAGCTTTCTTT. Translation gives CASRTGRGSTEAFF.

This chain uses TRBV5-1 with TRBJ2-3, with 15 bases matching TRBD2. The CDR3 has 17 amino acids. The V segment lost 4 bases and the J segment 5 bases; nucleotides outside the gene matches: 8. Germline lookup yields CDR1 SGHRS and CDR2 YFSETQ. CDR3 region: CASSLDGLAGGQDTQYF. For the CDR3, the DNA is TGCGCCAGCAGCCTCGACGGACTAGCGGGAGGGCAAGATACGCAGTATTTT. Full variable domain (missing parts from reference TRBV5-1 and TRBJ2-3): KAGVTQTPRYLIKTRGQQVTLSCSPISGHRSVSWYQQTPGQGLQFLFEYFSETQRNKGNFPGRFSGRQFSNSRSEMNVSTLELGDSALYLCASSLDGLAGGQDTQYFGPGTRLTVL.

The chain uses TRBV27 and TRBJ2-5; TRBD1 or TRBD2 may be the D gene (5 bases each). Germline CDR1 is MNHEY and CDR2 is SMNVEV (reference sequence). V was pared by 3 bases and J by 5 bases, with 13 bases between. The CDR3 covers 14 residues. The CDR3 loop reads CASSFLGPSETQYF. The CDR3 DNA reads as TGTGCCAGCAGTTTTCTGGGACCCTCGGAGACCCAGTACTTC.

The V and J genes are TRBV2 and TRBJ2-5; TRBD2 aligns across 15 bases. The CDR3 extends over 17 amino acids. V trimming: 7 bases; J trimming: 0 bases; junction bases outside the gene matches: 6. From germline, CDR1 is SNHLY and CDR2 FYNNEI. CDR3 sequence (DNA): TGTGCCAGCACCATGGGACTAGCGGGAGGCAACCAAGAGACCCAGTACTTC. It codes for CASTMGLAGGNQETQYF.

The gene calls are TRBV6-1 and TRBJ2-1, with 8 positions matching TRBD1. The CDR3 runs to 17 residues. Germline CDR1 and CDR2: MNHNS and SASEGT. Trimming removed 5 bases from V and 8 bases from J; junction bases left unmatched: 17. CDR3 nucleotide sequence: TGTGCCAGCAGTCAAGGCCGGACAGGGTGGGATGTCCATGAGCAGTTCTTC. Its translation is CASSQGRTGWDVHEQFF.

CDR3 amino acids: CASTPGGRTEAFF. The CDR3, as DNA: TGTGCCAGCACCCCGGGGGGCCGTACTGAAGCTTTCTTT. The J gene is TRBJ1-1, the V gene TRBV5-4, with D tentatively TRBD1 (6 bases). CDR1 is SGHNT and CDR2 is YYREEE in the germline V gene (reference sequence). The length of the CDR3 is 13 residues. V lost 6 bases and J lost 5, with 14 bases in between. The complete variable domain, with remaining parts taken from reference TRBV5-4 and TRBJ1-1, reads ETGVTQSPTHLIKTRGQQVTLRCSSQSGHNTVSWYQQALGQGPQFIFQYYREEENGRGNFPPRFSGLQFPNYSSELNVNALELDDSALYLCASTPGGRTEAFFGQGTRLTVV.

J is TRBJ2-3 and V is TRBV15, with 11 positions matching TRBD1. The germline V gene has CDR1 LNHNV and CDR2 YYDKDF (reference sequence). V lost 7 bases and J lost 3; bases outside the gene matches: 3. The CDR3 length is 14 residues. In DNA, the CDR3 is TGTGCCACCACCTGGGACAGGGGGACAGATACGCAGTATTTT. Residues: CATTWDRGTDTQYF.